This T cell receptor (beta chain) was captured by sequencing in a study of shared clonotypes between healthy human individuals. Recent acute infections and vaccinations were absent in the healthy HIV-negative adult donors. The CDR3 is 16 amino acids. Germline CDR1 ENHRY, CDR2 SYGVKD. The trim removed 4 bases at V and 1 base at J, leaving 5 bases unmatched. Using immunoSEQ multiplex PCR, the repertoire was profiled, and TCRdb retains in-frame clones only, with some absent. The sample yields hundreds of thousands of clones, 55% to 85% seen once. About this clone: Its antigen is not known.

General study results and limits: What limited the represented genetic and exposure-history diversity was the small number of donors. Though the depth was large, rarefaction showed that sorted-subset sequencing was incomplete. Naive subsets usually exceeded memory subsets in estimated richness.

This receptor was obtained from a woman aged 30 to 39 in good health. The sequencing input was memory CD4+ T cells sorted from blood. The subset here: CD45RA-negative fraction. The chain has TRBV10-3 and TRBJ2-3; 10 bases agree with TRBD1. As DNA, the CDR3 is TGTGCCATCAGTGCTGGACAGGGGGAGCGCACAGATACGCAGTATTTT. Residues: CAISAGQGERTDTQYF.